A single sample is the source of the 23 T cell receptor beta chains below, sequenced in a study of yellow fever vaccine responses in identical twins. MiXCR, applied by TCRdb to the RT-PCR reads, yields one record per CDR3 protein. The table records some 35,000 distinct CDR3 sequences, roughly three fifths of them present only once. This specimen consisted of T cells from blood (PBMCs), unsorted or a sorted subset (not recorded which), obtained before or after yellow fever vaccination (not recorded which). These TCRs come from a woman between 18 and 29 years old who received the yellow fever vaccine.

This clonotype was recorded a few times. The CDR3 reads CASSRLEGYEQYV. CDR3 in DNA: TGTGCCAGCAGCCGCTTAGAGGGCTACGAGCAGTACGTC. The J gene is TRBJ2-7, the V gene TRBV5-4, with D possibly TRBD2 on 5 matching bases. Germline V lookup: CDR1 SGHNT, CDR2 YYREEE (reference sequence). The CDR3 is made up of 13 amino acids. Trimming removed 4 bases from V and 3 bases from J, with 11 bases in between.

V is TRBV5-4 and J is TRBJ2-1; 11 nucleotides match TRBD2. With V trimmed by 1 base and J by 4 bases, 4 bases remained unmatched. This CDR3 contains 16 residues. CDR1 is SGHNT, CDR2 YYREEE, per germline (reference sequence). The CDR3 protein is CASSLTGTSGYNEQFF. The CDR3 DNA reads TGTGCCAGCAGCTTGACCGGGACTAGCGGATACAATGAGCAGTTCTTC.

The rearrangement joins TRBV11-2 to TRBJ2-5; weak D call: TRBD1 (6 bases). The germline V gene has CDR1 SGHAT and CDR2 FQNNGV. The CDR3 is made up of 15 amino acids. The V end lost 6 bases, the J end lost 3 bases, and 17 bases lay between the germline ends. CDR3 nucleotide sequence: TGTGCCAGCAGACCTCCCGGGACATTAAAAGAGACCCAGTACTTC. This codes for CASRPPGTLKETQYF. Full variable domain (remainder filled in from reference TRBV11-2 and TRBJ2-5): EAGVAQSPRYKIIEKRQSVAFWCNPISGHATLYWYQQILGQGPKLLIQFQNNGVVDDSQLPKDRFSAERLKGVDSTLKIQPAKLEDSAVYLCASRPPGTLKETQYFGPGTRLLVL.

This clonotype has just a few counts. This rearrangement joins TRBV11-2 to TRBJ2-4; the D gene could be TRBD1 or TRBD2 (5 bases each). Germline-derived CDR1 and CDR2 are SGHAT and FQNNGV. This CDR3 is 14 amino acids long. V was trimmed by 5 bases and J by 0 bases, leaving 8 bases between them. The CDR3, as DNA: TGTGCCAGCAGCCCTGGGGGAGCCAAAAACATTCAGTACTTC. This gives the protein CASSPGGAKNIQYF. Full variable domain (remainder filled in from reference TRBV11-2 and TRBJ2-4): EAGVAQSPRYKIIEKRQSVAFWCNPISGHATLYWYQQILGQGPKLLIQFQNNGVVDDSQLPKDRFSAERLKGVDSTLKIQPAKLEDSAVYLCASSPGGAKNIQYFGAGTRLSVL.

The chain combines TRBV21-1 with TRBJ2-2; the table names TRBD1, a call not compared with the DNA. TRBV21-1 is an annotated pseudogene. There are 12 residues in the CDR3. In DNA, the CDR3 is TGTGCCAGCAGCAGGGGGACCGGGGAGCTGTTTTTT. It is translated as CASSRGTGELFF.

This clonotype has a handful of counts. The chain carries TRBV4-1 and TRBJ1-5, with a tentative D call TRBD1 (6 bases). The germline V gene encodes CDR1 MGHRA and CDR2 YSYEKL. With 0 bases removed from V and 4 bases from J, the gap between germline ends came to 10 bases. This CDR3 is built from 15 residues. The CDR3, as DNA: TGCGCCAGCAGCCAAGATTGGGACACGAATCAGCCCCAGCATTTT. Translation: CASSQDWDTNQPQHF.

This rearrangement joins TRBV4-1 to TRBJ2-3; TRBD2 agrees at 10 bases. The CDR3 totals 16 residues. Trimming removed 6 bases from V and 2 bases from J; junction bases left unmatched: 8. Germline V gene sequence: CDR1 MGHRA, CDR2 YSYEKL. The CDR3 DNA sequence: TGCGCCAGCAGATCCCTAGCGGGGGACCTCACAGATACGCAGTATTTT. Translating it yields CASRSLAGDLTDTQYF.

This clonotype was found once. V and J are TRBV7-2 and TRBJ2-7, with D possibly TRBD1 on 5 matching bases. In germline, CDR1 is SGHTA, CDR2 FQGNSA. The V and J ends lost 4 bases and 0 bases respectively, with 10 bases between them. This CDR3 comprises 14 residues. In DNA form, the CDR3 reads TGTGCCAGCAGCTACGGTCAGGGCTCCTACGAGCAGTACTTC. It codes for CASSYGQGSYEQYF.

The CDR3 protein is CASSHSSYEQYF. CDR3 nucleotides: TGTGCCAGCAGCCACAGCTCCTACGAGCAGTACTTC. The chain joins TRBV2 to TRBJ2-7, with unresolved D. The CDR3 is 12 residues long. V was pared by 6 bases and J by 0 bases, with 6 bases between. Germline V gives CDR1 SNHLY, CDR2 FYNNEI.

This rearrangement joins TRBV16 to TRBJ1-5, with a tentative D call TRBD1 (6 bases). Trimming removed 7 bases from V and 0 bases from J, with 13 bases in between. The germline CDR1 and CDR2 sequences are KGHSY and FQNENV. The CDR3 has 15 amino acids. CDR3 loop: CASNRQEYSNQPQHF. In DNA, the CDR3 is TGTGCCAGCAACCGACAGGAATATAGCAATCAGCCCCAGCATTTT.

CDR3 nucleotide sequence: TGTGCCAGCAGTTTCAACGGAATGACTGGCGAGCAGTACTTC. It encodes CASSFNGMTGEQYF. The chain carries TRBV27 and TRBJ2-7; no firm D call. The CDR3 extends over 14 amino acids. The germline CDR1 and CDR2 sequences are MNHEY and SMNVEV (reference sequence). Trimming took 3 bases from V and 6 from J, leaving 15 bases between them.

The chain is built from TRBV5-1 and TRBJ1-2, with 7 positions matching TRBD1. Germline V CDR1 and CDR2: SGHRS, YFSETQ. CDR3 size: 15 residues. The trim removed 0 bases at V and 4 bases at J, leaving 6 bases unmatched. The CDR3, as DNA: TGCGCCAGCAGCTTGGAAGGGGGCAAAGGCTATGGCTACACCTTC. Translation gives CASSLEGGKGYGYTF.

The V gene is TRBV7-9, the J gene TRBJ1-2; D not certain. CDR3 length equals 13 residues. Trimming removed 4 bases at V and 1 base at J, with 7 bases between. Looked up from germline, CDR1 is SEHNR and CDR2 is FQNEAQ (reference sequence). CDR3: CASSSSYNYGYTF. The CDR3 DNA reads as TGTGCCAGCAGCTCCTCTTATAACTATGGCTACACCTTC.

The chain links TRBV5-4 to TRBJ2-5; D is unresolved. V dropped 2 bases and J dropped 1 base, with 6 bases sitting between them. The CDR3 extends over 13 amino acids. CDR1 and CDR2 (germline): SGHNT, YYREEE (reference sequence). The CDR3 spells CASSLAPQETQYF. The CDR3 DNA reads as TGTGCCAGCAGCTTAGCCCCCCAAGAGACCCAGTACTTC.

The chain employs TRBV2 and TRBJ1-4; no firm D call. The CDR3 loop spans 10 amino acids. CDR1 SNHLY and CDR2 FYNNEI come from the germline V gene. Trimming removed 10 bases at V and 4 bases at J, with 4 bases between. In nucleotides, the CDR3 is TGTGCCATCCTTAATGAAAAACTGTTTTTT. Protein product: CAILNEKLFF. Complete variable domain (other parts from reference TRBV2 and TRBJ1-4): EPEVTQTPSHQVTQMGQEVILRCVPISNHLYFYWYRQILGQKVEFLVSFYNNEISEKSEIFDDQFSVERPDGSNFTLKIRSTKLEDSAMYFCAILNEKLFFGSGTQLSVL.

This chain joins TRBV18 and TRBJ2-2; D gene ambiguous. Trimming removed 2 bases at V and 10 bases at J, with 8 bases between. Germline V gene data show CDR1 as KGHSH and CDR2 as LQKENI. This CDR3 region has 12 residues. The DNA of the CDR3 is TGTGCCAGCTCACCAATGGTTGAGGAGCTGTTTTTT. Translating it yields CASSPMVEELFF. The whole variable domain, remainder taken from reference TRBV18 and TRBJ2-2, is NAGVMQNPRHLVRRRGQEARLRCSPMKGHSHVYWYRQLPEEGLKFMVYLQKENIIDESGMPKERFSAEFPKEGPSILRIQQVVRGDSAAYFCASSPMVEELFFGEGSRLTVL.

Only a few counts were recorded for this clonotype. The junction differs from germline at one of its ends, possibly a read error. The gene calls are TRBV11-3 and TRBJ2-4; 10 bases are a match to TRBD1. The CDR3 runs to 13 residues. Per germline, CDR1 SGHNT and CDR2 YENEEA. This CDR3 reads CASSLGNSRQGAF. CDR3 DNA: TGTGCCAGCAGCTTAGGGAACAGTAGACAGGGGGCCTTC. Full variable domain (rest looked up from reference TRBV11-3 and TRBJ2-4): EAGVVQSPRYKIIEKKQPVAFWCNPISGHNTLYWYLQNLGQGPELLIRYENEEAVDDSQLPKDRFSAERLKGVDSTLKIQPAELGDSAVYLCASSLGNSRQGAFGAGTRLSVL.

This clonotype was seen a few times. The rearrangement joins TRBV12-3 or TRBV12-4 to TRBJ2-1; 10 nucleotides align to TRBD2. CDR3 size: 16 residues. V shed 4 bases, J shed 9 bases, and the junction held 12 bases outside the gene matches. The CDR3 spells CASSWLAGALSGEQFF. The CDR3 nucleotides read TGTGCCAGCAGTTGGCTAGCGGGAGCTTTGTCTGGTGAGCAGTTCTTC.

V is TRBV7-7 and J is TRBJ2-1, with 8 bases lining up with TRBD2. Per germline, CDR1 SSHAT and CDR2 FNYEAQ (reference sequence). The CDR3 length is 15 residues. With V trimmed by 5 bases and J by 8 bases, 11 bases remained unmatched. The CDR3 coding sequence is TGTGCCAGCAGCGGACAGTTAGCGGGAAGGGATGAGCAGTTCTTC. Translation: CASSGQLAGRDEQFF.

V is TRBV3-1 and J is TRBJ1-1; D remains unclear. V was clipped by 1 base and J by 8 bases, with 17 bases between them. The CDR3 has 15 residues. Germline lookup yields CDR1 LGHDT and CDR2 YNNKEL (reference sequence). As DNA, the CDR3 is TGTGCCAGCAGCCAAGGGGAATTCCGGACTTCCGAAGCTTTCTTT. The encoded protein is CASSQGEFRTSEAFF. The full variable domain, completed using reference TRBV3-1 and TRBJ1-1, is DTAVSQTPKYLVTQMGNDKSIKCEQNLGHDTMYWYKQDSKKFLKIMFSYNNKELIINETVPNRFSPKSPDKAHLNLHINSLELGDSAVYFCASSQGEFRTSEAFFGQGTRLTVV.

The rearrangement joins TRBV29-1 to TRBJ2-3; D is undetermined. This CDR3 has 13 amino acids. Germline CDR1 and CDR2: SQVTM and ANQGSEA. Trimming left V 7 bases short and J 1 base short, with 12 bases between. The CDR3 loop is CSGTVQGTDTQYF. The CDR3 DNA sequence: TGCAGCGGAACAGTTCAGGGCACAGATACGCAGTATTTT.

V gene TRBV2 combines with J gene TRBJ1-2; no definite D call. V shed 5 bases and J shed 2 bases, with 12 bases lying between them. The CDR3 is made up of 14 amino acids. The germline V gene has CDR1 SNHLY and CDR2 FYNNEI. This CDR3 reads CASSPTGENYGYTF. The CDR3 nucleotides are TGTGCCAGCAGTCCTACCGGGGAAAACTATGGCTACACCTTC.

This chain joins TRBV4-2 and TRBJ1-2, with D perhaps TRBD1 (5 bases). The CDR3 sequence is 13 residues long. V lost 0 bases and J 6 bases, leaving 8 bases between the germline ends. Germline CDR1 LGHNA, CDR2 YNFKEQ. The CDR3 DNA follows: TGTGCCAGCAGCCAAGAATGGGGGAATGGCTACACCTTC. This gives the protein CASSQEWGNGYTF.